Listed below are T cell receptor beta chains from one sample, sequenced in a study of shared clonotypes between healthy human individuals. Only in-frame clones appear in the TCRdb table, and some are missing; sequencing was by immunoSEQ multiplex PCR. The data show about 1.1 million clones, with roughly 80% seen just once and approximately 0.9% held by the top ten. Sample: memory CD4+ T cells from PBMCs. The receptor source for this set is a man between 18 and 29 years old in good health. Some clones in this sample may be carry-over from other donors' samples. Each CDR3 is given without its conserved first and last residue.

v_gene: TRBV12-2
CDR3aa: ASRLILQLNQPQH

v_gene: TRBV2
CDR3aa: ASSGSGRSMTGELF

v_gene: TRBV7-7
CDR3aa: ASSSGQGLNTGELF

v_gene: TRBV28
CDR3aa: ASSRIGGEQF

v_gene: TRBV5-4
CDR3aa: ASSKETGRGDEQF

v_gene: TRBV7-2
CDR3aa: ASSRRSGGTYNEQF

v_gene: TRBV5-1
CDR3aa: ASSLAGSPSYNEQF

v_gene: TRBV19
CDR3aa: ASSIPGQGAEQY

v_gene: TRBV10-3
CDR3aa: AISDRGSQETQY

v_gene: TRBV11-2
CDR3aa: ASSSQAGSSYNEQF

v_gene: TRBV5-4
CDR3aa: ASSSDVYGYT

v_gene: TRBV10-3
CDR3aa: ATGLAGAVETQY

v_gene: TRBV7-8
CDR3aa: ASSPQGRRSGELF

v_gene: TRBV5-1
CDR3aa: ASSLASIGGGPSRYEQY

v_gene: TRBV7-9
CDR3aa: ASSPTGGTEAF

v_gene: TRBV7-6
CDR3aa: ASSLANEQY

v_gene: TRBV11-3
CDR3aa: ASSLGGTSGDNEQF

v_gene: TRBV5-6
CDR3aa: ASSLISGGEQY

v_gene: TRBV7-2
CDR3aa: ASSSTSVGDTQY

v_gene: TRBV27
CDR3aa: ASSQGATYEQY

v_gene: TRBV9
CDR3aa: ASSVGVAGGITDTQY

v_gene: TRBV20-1
CDR3aa: SARTAYGYT

v_gene: TRBV5-1
CDR3aa: ASSEDTNTGELF

v_gene: TRBV7-2
CDR3aa: ASSLYPAGVDTGELF

v_gene: TRBV28
CDR3aa: ASSTPGQGIFGEQF

v_gene: TRBV28
CDR3aa: ASSFHRTEAF

v_gene: TRBV5-6
CDR3aa: ASSYQDRALYEQY

v_gene: TRBV5-4
CDR3aa: ASSPPSGTEAF

v_gene: TRBV29-1
CDR3aa: SVGRLASDTQY

v_gene: TRBV7-2
CDR3aa: ASSLARLNTEAF

v_gene: TRBV28
CDR3aa: ASRGTGGLREQY

v_gene: TRBV29-1
CDR3aa: SVRRGLYNEQF

v_gene: TRBV7-9
CDR3aa: ASSLTGTDTQY

v_gene: TRBV4-3
CDR3aa: ASSQGRTSGSSYEQY

v_gene: TRBV27
CDR3aa: ASSPLAGDTQY